This TCR beta chain originates from a study of T-cell reconstitution after alpha-beta-depleted transplantation in children. Germline CDR1 SGHRS, CDR2 YFSETQ. The CDR3 sequence is 14 residues long. V dropped 1 base and J dropped 2 bases, with 9 bases sitting between them. The TCRbeta library incorporated unique molecular identifiers. MiXCR, applied by TCRdb to the PCR reads, yields one record per CDR3 protein. Of a few hundred thousand distinct CDR3 sequences detected, roughly 8.2% appear once; the ten largest clones hold approximately 9.6%. Study-wide results and limits: T-cell numbers and diversity one year post-transplant derived largely from freshly generated T cells. After transplant, high TCRbeta diversity at day 60 in some patients arose from surviving recipient T cells and thymic progenitors. Expanded graft clones numbering several hundred reportedly gave rise to alpha-beta T cells about two months after transplant.

This clonotype was observed at least ten times. As yet, its antigen is unknown. The chain is built from TRBV5-1 and TRBJ1-1; D call uncertain. This clonotype originated in a female patient between 2 and 15 years old who had a stem cell transplant for Fanconi anemia, so the T cells may come from the graft donor. The sample here was peripheral blood, taken 360 days after TCRalphabeta/CD19-depleted stem cell transplant. CDR3 sequence: CASSLSDGNTEAFF. In nucleotides, the CDR3 is TGCGCCAGCAGCTTGAGCGACGGTAACACTGAAGCTTTCTTT.